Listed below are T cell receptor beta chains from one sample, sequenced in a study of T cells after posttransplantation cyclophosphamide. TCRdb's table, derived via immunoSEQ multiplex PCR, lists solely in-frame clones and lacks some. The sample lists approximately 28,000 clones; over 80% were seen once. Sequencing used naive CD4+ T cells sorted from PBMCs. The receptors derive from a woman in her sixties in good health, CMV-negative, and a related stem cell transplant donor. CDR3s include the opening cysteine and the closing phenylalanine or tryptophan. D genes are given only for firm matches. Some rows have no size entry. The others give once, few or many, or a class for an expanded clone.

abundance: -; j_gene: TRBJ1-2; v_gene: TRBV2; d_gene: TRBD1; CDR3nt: TGTGCCAGCAGTCTCGGGAGGGGGCCCTATGGCTACACCTTC; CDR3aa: CASSLGRGPYGYTF
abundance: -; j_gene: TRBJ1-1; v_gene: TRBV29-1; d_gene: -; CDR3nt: TGCAGCGTAGACAGTGGGGAACCTGAAGCTTTCTTT; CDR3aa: CSVDSGEPEAFF
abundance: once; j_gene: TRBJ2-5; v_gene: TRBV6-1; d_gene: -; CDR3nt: TGTGCCAGCAGTATAGCGGCCGCCCAAGAGACCCAGTACTTC; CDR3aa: CASSIAAAQETQYF
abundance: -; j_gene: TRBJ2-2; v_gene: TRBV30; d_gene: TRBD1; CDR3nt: TGTGCCTGGAGCGCTTGGGACAGGAACACCGGGGAGCTGTTTTTT; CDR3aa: CAWSAWDRNTGELFF
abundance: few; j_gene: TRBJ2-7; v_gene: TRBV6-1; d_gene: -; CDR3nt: TGTGCCACCGCCAAAATCAGGTCGAGCGAGCAGTACTTC; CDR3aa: CATAKIRSSEQYF
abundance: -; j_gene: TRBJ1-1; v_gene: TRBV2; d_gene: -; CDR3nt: TGTGCCAGCAGCACAGAATTCAACACTGAAGCTTTCTTT; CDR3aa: CASSTEFNTEAFF
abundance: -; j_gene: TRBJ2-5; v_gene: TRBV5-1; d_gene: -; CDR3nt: TGCGCCAGCACCTCGGGGGAACTTCGAGAGACCCAGTACTTC; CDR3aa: CASTSGELRETQYF
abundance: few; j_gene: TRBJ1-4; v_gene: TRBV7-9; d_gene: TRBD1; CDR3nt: TGTGCCAGCAGCCCCGGGACAGCCCCTAATGAAAAACTGTTTTTT; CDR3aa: CASSPGTAPNEKLFF
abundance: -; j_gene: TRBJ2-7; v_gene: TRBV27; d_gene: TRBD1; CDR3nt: TGTGCCAGCAGTAGGGGACAGGGAGGATACGAGCAGTACTTC; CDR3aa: CASSRGQGGYEQYF
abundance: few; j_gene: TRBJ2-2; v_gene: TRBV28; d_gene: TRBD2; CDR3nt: TGTGCCAGCAGTCCCCTAGCGGGAGTCGGGGAGCTGTTTTTT; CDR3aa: CASSPLAGVGELFF
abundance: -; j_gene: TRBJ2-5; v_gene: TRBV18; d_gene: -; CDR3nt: TGTGCCAGCTCTTCGAACGGGGAAGAGACCCAGTACTTC; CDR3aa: CASSSNGEETQYF
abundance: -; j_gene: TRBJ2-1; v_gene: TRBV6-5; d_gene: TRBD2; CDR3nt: TGTGCCAGCAGGCCGACTAGCGAAGGATACAATGAGCAGTTCTTC; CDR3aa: CASRPTSEGYNEQFF
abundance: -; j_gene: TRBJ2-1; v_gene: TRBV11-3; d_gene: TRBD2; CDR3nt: TGTGCCAGCAGCTTAGGGAAGGGCGGGGGGCAGTACAATGAGCAGTTCTTC; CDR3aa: CASSLGKGGGQYNEQFF
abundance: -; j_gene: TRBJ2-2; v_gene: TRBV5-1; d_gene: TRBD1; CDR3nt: TGCGCCAGCAGCAGTAGGACAGGGAACACCGGGGAGCTGTTTTTT; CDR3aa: CASSSRTGNTGELFF
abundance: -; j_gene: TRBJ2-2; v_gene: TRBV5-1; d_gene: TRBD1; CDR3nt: TGCGCCAGCAGCCCCCCCAGGACAGGGGGCATGACCGGGGAGCTGTTTTTT; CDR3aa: CASSPPRTGGMTGELFF
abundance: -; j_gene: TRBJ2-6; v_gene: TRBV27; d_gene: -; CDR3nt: TGTGCCAGCAGTGGGGCATCAGGGTCTGGGGCCAACGTCCTGACTTTC; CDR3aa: CASSGASGSGANVLTF
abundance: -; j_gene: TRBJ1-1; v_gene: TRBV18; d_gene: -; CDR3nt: TGTGCCAGCTCACCAGCAGGGATGGGGACTGAAGCTTTCTTT; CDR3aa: CASSPAGMGTEAFF
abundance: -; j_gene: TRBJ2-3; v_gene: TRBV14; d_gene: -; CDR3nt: TGTGCCAGCAGCCCTCTGGCCTCCTCTTTGGATACGCAGTATTTT; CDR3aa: CASSPLASSLDTQYF
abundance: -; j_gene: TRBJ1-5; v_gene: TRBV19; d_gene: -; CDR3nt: TGTGCCAGTAGCGACTACCAAAATAGCAATCAGCCCCAGCATTTT; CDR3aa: CASSDYQNSNQPQHF
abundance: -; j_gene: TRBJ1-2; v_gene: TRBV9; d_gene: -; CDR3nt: TGTGCCAGCAGCAGCCCTGCCTATGGCTACACCTTC; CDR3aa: CASSSPAYGYTF
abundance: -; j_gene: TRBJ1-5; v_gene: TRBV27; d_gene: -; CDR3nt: TGTGCCAGCAGGAGAATCTCTAGCAATCAGCCCCAGCATTTT; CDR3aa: CASRRISSNQPQHF
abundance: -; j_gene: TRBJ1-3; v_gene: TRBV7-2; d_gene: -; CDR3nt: TGTGCCAGCAGCCTATCAACAGGGTCGGGGAACACCATATATTTT; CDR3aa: CASSLSTGSGNTIYF
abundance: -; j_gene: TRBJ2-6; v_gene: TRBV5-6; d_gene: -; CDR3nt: TGTGCCAGCAGCCTGGGCGGGGACTCTGGGGCCAACGTCCTGACTTTC; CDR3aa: CASSLGGDSGANVLTF
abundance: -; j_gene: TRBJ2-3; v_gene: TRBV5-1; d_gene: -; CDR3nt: TGCGCCAGCAGCTTGTACAACACAGATACGCAGTATTTT; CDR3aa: CASSLYNTDTQYF
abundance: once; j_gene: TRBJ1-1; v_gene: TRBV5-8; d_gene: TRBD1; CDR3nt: TGTGCCAGCAGCTTGTTAAGGGACAGCAGGACTGAAGCTTTCTTT; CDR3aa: CASSLLRDSRTEAFF
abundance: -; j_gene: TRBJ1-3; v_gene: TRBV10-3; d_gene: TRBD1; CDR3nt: TGTGCCATCAGTGATTTCCGGGACAGGGGTCCGGGAAACACCATATATTTT; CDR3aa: CAISDFRDRGPGNTIYF
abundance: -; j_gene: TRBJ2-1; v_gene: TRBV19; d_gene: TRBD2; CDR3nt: TGTGCCAGTAGTCCAGGACTAGCGCGAACCAATGAGCAGTTCTTC; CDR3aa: CASSPGLARTNEQFF
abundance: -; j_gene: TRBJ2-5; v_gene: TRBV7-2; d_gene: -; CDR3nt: TGTGCCAGCAGCCCGAACCTCCCCGGGGGTGAGACCCAGTACTTC; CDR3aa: CASSPNLPGGETQYF
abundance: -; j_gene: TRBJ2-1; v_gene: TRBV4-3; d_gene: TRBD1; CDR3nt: TGCGCCAGCAGCCAAGGGAATTCGTGGACAGGGGTTTACAATGAGCAGTTCTTC; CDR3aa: CASSQGNSWTGVYNEQFF
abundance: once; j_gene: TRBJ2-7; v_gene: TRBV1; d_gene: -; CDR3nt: TGCACCAGCAGCCAAGATGTGGCGGGAGTAGTCTTCTACGAGCAGTACTTC; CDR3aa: CTSSQDVAGVVFYEQYF
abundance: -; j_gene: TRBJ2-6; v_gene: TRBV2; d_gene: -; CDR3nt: TGTGCCAGCAGCAGGGGCTCTGGGGCCAACGTCCTGACTTTC; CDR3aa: CASSRGSGANVLTF
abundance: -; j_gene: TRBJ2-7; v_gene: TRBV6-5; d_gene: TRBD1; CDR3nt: TGTGCCAGCAGTTACGGGACAGGGGTTCACTACGAGCAGTACTTC; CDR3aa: CASSYGTGVHYEQYF
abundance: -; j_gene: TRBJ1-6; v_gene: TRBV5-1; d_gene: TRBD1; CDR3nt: TGCGCCAGCAGCTTGGCAGGACAGGGTAATTCACCCCTCCACTTT; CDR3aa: CASSLAGQGNSPLHF
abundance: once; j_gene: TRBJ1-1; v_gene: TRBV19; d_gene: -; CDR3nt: TGTGCCAGTAAAGCCACTCCTAAGAACACTGAAGCTTTCTTT; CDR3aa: CASKATPKNTEAFF
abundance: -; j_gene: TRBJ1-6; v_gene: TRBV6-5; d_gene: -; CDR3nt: TGTGCCAGCAGTTCCAGAGGGAGCTCCTATAATTCACCCCTCCACTTT; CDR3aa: CASSSRGSSYNSPLHF
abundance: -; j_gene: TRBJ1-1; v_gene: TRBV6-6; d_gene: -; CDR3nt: TGTGCCAGCACCAACGGAGGATTAGGGAACACTGAAGCTTTCTTT; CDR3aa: CASTNGGLGNTEAFF
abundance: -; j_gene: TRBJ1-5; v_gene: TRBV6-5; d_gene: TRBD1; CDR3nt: TGTGCCAGCAGTGCTGGGACAGGGAATCAGCCCCAGCATTTT; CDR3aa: CASSAGTGNQPQHF
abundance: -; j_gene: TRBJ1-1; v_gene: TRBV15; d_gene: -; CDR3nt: TGTGCCACCAGCAGAGATTTGCGGGGCCTGAACACTGAAGCTTTCTTT; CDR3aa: CATSRDLRGLNTEAFF
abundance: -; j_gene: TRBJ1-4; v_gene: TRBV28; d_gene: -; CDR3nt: TGTGCCAGCACCGAAATTGACTCCTTGTGGCTGTTTTTT; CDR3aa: CASTEIDSLWLFF
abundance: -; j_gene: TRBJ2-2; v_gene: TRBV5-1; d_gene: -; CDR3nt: TGCGCCAGCAGCACAAACAGGCTAGCGAACACCGGGGAGCTGTTTTTT; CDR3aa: CASSTNRLANTGELFF
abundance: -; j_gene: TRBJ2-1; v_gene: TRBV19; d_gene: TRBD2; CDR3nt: TGTGCCAGTAGTATAGATCAAGCGGGAGTATTGGGTGAGCAGTTCTTC; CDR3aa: CASSIDQAGVLGEQFF
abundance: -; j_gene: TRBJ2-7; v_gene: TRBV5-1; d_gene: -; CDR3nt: TGCGCCAGCGGAGGGGGGGCAAGAGACTCCGAGCAGTACTTC; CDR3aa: CASGGGARDSEQYF
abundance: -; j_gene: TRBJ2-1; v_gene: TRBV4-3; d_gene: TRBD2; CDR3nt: TGCGCCAGCAGCCAATGGACTAGCGGGGGGGTTGAGCAGTTCTTC; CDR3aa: CASSQWTSGGVEQFF
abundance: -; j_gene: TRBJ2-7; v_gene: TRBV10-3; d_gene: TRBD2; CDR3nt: TGTGCCATCAGTAAACAGCGGGAGGGCCCCCACGAGCAGTACTTC; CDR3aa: CAISKQREGPHEQYF
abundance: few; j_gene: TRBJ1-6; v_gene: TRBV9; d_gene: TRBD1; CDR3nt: TGTGCCAGCAGCGCCTGGACAGGGGGACAATCACCCCTCCACTTT; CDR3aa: CASSAWTGGQSPLHF
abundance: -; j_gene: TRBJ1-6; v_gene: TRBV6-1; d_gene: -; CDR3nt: TGTGCCAGCAGTTCCTTGAGGGGGAAGGGGTCACCCCTCCACTTT; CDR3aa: CASSSLRGKGSPLHF
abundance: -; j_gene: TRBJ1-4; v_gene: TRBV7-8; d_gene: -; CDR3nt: TGTGCCAGCAGCTTAGAGGGAGGACTAACTAATGAAAAACTGTTTTTT; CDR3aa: CASSLEGGLTNEKLFF
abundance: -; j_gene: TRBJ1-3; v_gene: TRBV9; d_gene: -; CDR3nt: TGTGCCAGCAGCGTAGAACCCGCAGATGGAAACACCATATATTTT; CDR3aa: CASSVEPADGNTIYF
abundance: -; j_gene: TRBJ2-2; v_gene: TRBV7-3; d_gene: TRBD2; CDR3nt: TGTGCCAGCAGCCAGCGGGAAGCCGGGGAGCTGTTTTTT; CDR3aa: CASSQREAGELFF
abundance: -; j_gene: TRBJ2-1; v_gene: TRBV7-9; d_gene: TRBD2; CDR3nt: TGTGCCAGCAGACGAGCGGGAGAGTACAATGAGCAGTTCTTC; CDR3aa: CASRRAGEYNEQFF
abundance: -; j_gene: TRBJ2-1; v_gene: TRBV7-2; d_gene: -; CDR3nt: TGTGCCAGCAGCCCTGGACAGTGGGGGGGTGAGCAGTTCTTC; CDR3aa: CASSPGQWGGEQFF
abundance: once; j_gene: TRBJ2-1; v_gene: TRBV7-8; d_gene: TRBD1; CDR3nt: TGTGCCAGCAGCCTCCGGGACAGGGGAGACAATGAGCAGTTCTTC; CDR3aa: CASSLRDRGDNEQFF
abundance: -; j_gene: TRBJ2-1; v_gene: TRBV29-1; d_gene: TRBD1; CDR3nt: TGCAGCGGGGGGAGGACAGGGAGCAATGAGCAGTTCTTC; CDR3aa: CSGGRTGSNEQFF
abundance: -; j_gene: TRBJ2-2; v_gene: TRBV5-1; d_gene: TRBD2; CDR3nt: TGCGCCAGCAGCCTGACTAGCGGGAGAGTAGGCGCCGGGGAGCTGTTTTTT; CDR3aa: CASSLTSGRVGAGELFF
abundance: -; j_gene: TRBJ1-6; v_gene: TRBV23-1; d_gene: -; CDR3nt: TGCGCCAGCAGTCCCCCAGGAGGAGAAGGTAGTTGGTTGCACTTT; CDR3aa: CASSPPGGEGSWLHF
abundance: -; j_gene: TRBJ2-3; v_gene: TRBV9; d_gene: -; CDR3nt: TGTGCCAGCAGTGCAGGGCCCCTCGAGAATACGCAGTATTTT; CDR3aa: CASSAGPLENTQYF
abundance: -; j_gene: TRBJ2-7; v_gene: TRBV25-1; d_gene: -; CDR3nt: TGTGCCAGCAGTGAATGGGCAGTTTCCTACGAGCAGTACTTC; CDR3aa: CASSEWAVSYEQYF
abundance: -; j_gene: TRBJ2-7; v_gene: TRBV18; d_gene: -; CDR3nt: TGTGCCAGCTCAGCGCAGGGTGACTACGAGCAGTACTTC; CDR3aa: CASSAQGDYEQYF
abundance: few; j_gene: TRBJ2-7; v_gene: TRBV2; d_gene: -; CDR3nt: TGTGCCAGCAGAGATTGGGACAAGAAATACGAGCAGTACTTC; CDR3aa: CASRDWDKKYEQYF